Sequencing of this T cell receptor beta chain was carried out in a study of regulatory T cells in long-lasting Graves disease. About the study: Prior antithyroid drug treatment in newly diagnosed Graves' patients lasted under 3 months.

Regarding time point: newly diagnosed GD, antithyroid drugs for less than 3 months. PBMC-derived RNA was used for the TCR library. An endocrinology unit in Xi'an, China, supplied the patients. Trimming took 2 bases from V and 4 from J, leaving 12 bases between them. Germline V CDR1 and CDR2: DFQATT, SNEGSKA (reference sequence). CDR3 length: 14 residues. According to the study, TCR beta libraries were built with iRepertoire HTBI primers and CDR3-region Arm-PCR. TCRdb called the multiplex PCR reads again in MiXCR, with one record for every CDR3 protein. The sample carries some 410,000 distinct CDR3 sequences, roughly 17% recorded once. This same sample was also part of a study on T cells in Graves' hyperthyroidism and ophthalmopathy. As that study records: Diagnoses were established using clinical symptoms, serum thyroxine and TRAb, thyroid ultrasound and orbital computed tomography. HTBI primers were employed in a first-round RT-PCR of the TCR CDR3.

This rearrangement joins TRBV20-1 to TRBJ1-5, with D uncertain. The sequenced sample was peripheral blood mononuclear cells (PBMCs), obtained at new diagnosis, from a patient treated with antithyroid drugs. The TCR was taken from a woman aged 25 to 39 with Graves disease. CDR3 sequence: CSARPLTENQPQHF. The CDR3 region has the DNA TGCAGTGCTAGACCATTAACAGAGAATCAGCCCCAGCATTTT.